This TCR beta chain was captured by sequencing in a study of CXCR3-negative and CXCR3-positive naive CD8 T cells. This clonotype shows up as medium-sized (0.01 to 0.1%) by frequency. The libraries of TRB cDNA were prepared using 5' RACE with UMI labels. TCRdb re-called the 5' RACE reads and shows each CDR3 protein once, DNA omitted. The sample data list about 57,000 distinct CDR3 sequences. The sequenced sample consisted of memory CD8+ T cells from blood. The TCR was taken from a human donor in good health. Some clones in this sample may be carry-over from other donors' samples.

CDR3 loop: CATSSGTDYNEQFF. The chain recombines TRBV6-4 with TRBJ2-1; as DNA is missing, the TRBD1 call by TCRdb cannot be tested. Germline V lookup: CDR1 MRHNA, CDR2 SNTAGT. The CDR3 is made up of 14 amino acids.